The present TCR beta chain was sequenced within a study of T cell responses to AZD1222 COVID-19 vaccine. Study results and limitations: At 160-218 and 743-854, vaccine-associated CD4 TCRs were dominant, and they spanned spike. Baseline testing showed seropositivity in only 5 or 6 AZD1222 recipients. Nearly half of the spike-specific TCRs reportedly recognize variant regions that carry no mutations.

Germline V CDR1 and CDR2: SGHRS, YFSETQ. This CDR3 has 16 amino acids. Trimming took 5 bases from V and 0 from J; bases not matched to a gene: 9. To note about this clone: Its antigen is undetermined.

Data came from immunoSEQ multiplex PCR; TCRdb stores just in-frame clones and leaves some out. The data contain roughly 150,000 clones, 85% to 95% of them singletons. Sequencing was performed on peripheral blood, taken 28 days after the second AZD1222 dose. This clonotype originated in an adult who received the AZD1222 COVID-19 vaccine. This chain connects TRBV5-1 to TRBJ1-1; TRBD1 matches 8 bases. Here the CDR3 DNA reads TGCGCCAGCAGTCAGGGGGCGTCCTCAATGAACACTGAAGCTTTCTTT. Translated, it gives CASSQGASSMNTEAFF.